The sequence of this T cell receptor beta chain was determined in a study of T cells in Graves' hyperthyroidism and ophthalmopathy. Exclusion of patients followed from uncontrolled infection, other autoimmune disease, pregnancy or lactation. Trimming cost V 5 bases and J 8 bases; bases outside gene matches: 9. The length of the CDR3 is 13 residues. Germline V lookup: CDR1 DFQATT, CDR2 SNEGSKA (reference sequence). Notes on this clonotype: Being one base from a much bigger clone, this may be a read error.

Amplification of TCR beta CDR3 regions used RNA as the template. Using the HTBI primer set, a first-round RT-PCR was run on the TCR CDR3. TCRdb reprocessed the multiplex PCR reads via MiXCR and lists one record per CDR3 protein. The sample records a few hundred thousand distinct CDR3 sequences, approximately 17% being singletons. What was sequenced was blood. This sequence was found in a woman between 18 and 29 years old with Graves' ophthalmopathy. The chain has TRBV20-1 and TRBJ2-1; 7 nucleotides line up with TRBD2. Here the CDR3 DNA reads TGCAGTGCTCCGACTGGCGGGAGACATGAGCAGTTCTTC. Protein sequence: CSAPTGGRHEQFF.